The 28 T cell receptor beta chains presented below share a single source sample, sequenced in a study of shared clonotypes between healthy human individuals. Terminally differentiated effector memory CD45RA+ cells were excluded from the naive CD8 cells, which were CD45RO-negative and positively selected for CCR7. Clones were read by immunoSEQ multiplex PCR, and TCRdb kept only the in-frame ones, dropping some. The table records about 680,000 clones, roughly 94% of them present only once. Sequencing was performed on naive CD8+ T cells sorted from blood. These receptors all stem from a man younger than 45 in good health.

V usage is TRBV9 and J usage is TRBJ2-5; D perhaps matches TRBD1 (6 bases). This CDR3 is 13 amino acids long. Per the germline V gene, CDR1 is SGDLS and CDR2 is YYNGEE. Trimming took off 3 bases at V and 5 bases at J, with 11 bases between the two ends. The CDR3 DNA reads TGTGCCAGCAGCGCCCAGGGGTTGGAGACCCAGTACTTC. Protein: CASSAQGLETQYF.

This sequence joins TRBV11-2 and TRBJ1-2; no clear D gene. The CDR3 runs 13 residues. V was clipped by 6 bases and J by 2 bases, with 10 bases between them. Germline CDR1 and CDR2: SGHAT and FQNNGV. CDR3 coding DNA: TGTGCCAGCAGGCCTCAGATAAACTATGGCTACACCTTC. Translation: CASRPQINYGYTF.

This sequence joins TRBV7-9 and TRBJ2-7; the match to TRBD2 covers 8 bases. The V gene's germline CDR1 is SEHNR and CDR2 FQNEAQ (reference sequence). Unmatched junction bases numbered 9, after V lost 5 bases and J lost 3 bases. The CDR3 extends over 15 amino acids. CDR3 sequence reads: CASSPEEREFYEQYF. DNA of the CDR3: TGTGCCAGCAGCCCAGAAGAGCGGGAGTTCTACGAGCAGTACTTC.

The chain recombines TRBV9 with TRBJ2-3; D gene uncertain. CDR1 and CDR2 from the germline V gene are SGDLS and YYNGEE. Trimming cost V 4 bases and J 4 bases, with 10 bases left between them. The CDR3 extends over 13 amino acids. The CDR3 DNA follows: TGTGCCAGCAGCCCTAATAACCCAGATACGCAGTATTTT. Translated: CASSPNNPDTQYF.

The gene calls are TRBV7-9 and TRBJ2-1; the match to TRBD2 covers 10 bases. The V and J ends lost 0 bases and 10 bases, in that order; junction bases with no gene match: 6. The CDR3 is made up of 15 amino acids. Germline V gene lookup returns CDR1 SEHNR and CDR2 FQNEAQ (reference sequence). This CDR3 reads CASSLATSGYPEQFF. The CDR3 DNA reads TGTGCCAGCAGCTTAGCGACTAGCGGGTACCCCGAGCAGTTCTTC.

This clone was recorded once. The chain uses TRBV6-1 and TRBJ2-1; TRBD2 matches 8 bases. The germline gives CDR1 MNHNS, CDR2 SASEGT. CDR3 length: 14 amino acids. The J segment lost 8 bases and the V segment lost 5 bases, leaving 8 bases of the junction unmatched. The CDR3 reads CASSPRGGPDEQFF. CDR3 coding DNA: TGTGCCAGCAGTCCCCGGGGGGGTCCCGATGAGCAGTTCTTC.

V is TRBV29-1 and J is TRBJ1-1; TRBD1 matches at 7 bases. This CDR3 has 14 residues. Looked up from germline, CDR1 is SQVTM and CDR2 is ANQGSEA. With 1 base clipped from V and 1 base from J, the junction kept 3 bases outside the gene matches. CDR3 in DNA: TGCAGCGTTGAAGGGGGGACAGCGAACACTGAAGCTTTCTTT. Translated, it gives CSVEGGTANTEAFF.

V gene TRBV19 combines with J gene TRBJ2-7, with D perhaps TRBD2 (5 bases). The CDR3 consists of 15 residues. The V end was cut by 7 bases, the J end by 5 bases, with 21 bases between. Per the germline V gene, CDR1 is LNHDA and CDR2 is SQIVND (reference sequence). The CDR3 here is CASTTEWTGPDEQYF. The CDR3 DNA follows: TGTGCCAGTACCACAGAGTGGACTGGTCCCGACGAGCAGTACTTC. Together with reference TRBV19 and TRBJ2-7, the CDR3 gives the full variable domain: DGGITQSPKYLFRKEGQNVTLSCEQNLNHDAMYWYRQDPGQGLRLIYYSQIVNDFQKGDIAEGYSVSREKKESFPLTVTSAQKNPTAFYLCASTTEWTGPDEQYFGPGTRLTVT.

The chain joins TRBV6-5 to TRBJ2-7, with D possibly TRBD1 on 5 matching bases. Trimming removed 8 bases at V and 4 bases at J, with 15 bases between. This CDR3 is built from 13 residues. Germline loops: CDR1 MNHEY, CDR2 SVGAGI. The CDR3 loop reads CASGAAGRYEQYF. In DNA form, the CDR3 reads TGTGCCAGCGGGGCCGCAGGTCGGTACGAGCAGTACTTC.

This rearrangement joins TRBV7-6 to TRBJ2-7; 9 positions match TRBD2. The CDR3 consists of 15 residues. In germline, CDR1 is SGHVS, CDR2 FNYEAQ. The V and J ends lost 5 bases and 2 bases, in that order; junction bases with no gene match: 7. CDR3 protein: CASSPWTSVAYEQYF. CDR3 sequence (DNA): TGTGCCAGCAGCCCCTGGACTAGCGTCGCCTACGAGCAGTACTTC. Looking up the rest from reference TRBV7-6 and TRBJ2-7 gives the full variable domain: GAGVSQSPRYKVTKRGQDVALRCDPISGHVSLYWYRQALGQGPEFLTYFNYEAQQDKSGLPNDRFSAERPEGSISTLTIQRTEQRDSAMYRCASSPWTSVAYEQYFGPGTRLTVT.

V is TRBV28 and J is TRBJ2-7; TRBD1 is a possible D gene (6 bases). Trimming took 6 bases from V and 0 from J, leaving 12 bases between them. This CDR3 contains 14 residues. CDR1 and CDR2 from the germline V gene are MDHEN and SYDVKM. CDR3 in amino acids: CASRVQGSSYEQYF. The CDR3 DNA is TGTGCCAGCAGGGTGCAGGGGAGCTCCTACGAGCAGTACTTC. The variable domain in full, with the rest retrieved from reference TRBV28 and TRBJ2-7, is DVKVTQSSRYLVKRTGEKVFLECVQDMDHENMFWYRQDPGLGLRLIYFSYDVKMKEKGDIPEGYSVSREKKERFSLILESASTNQTSMYLCASRVQGSSYEQYFGPGTRLTVT.

This chain joins TRBV4-3 and TRBJ2-2, with TRBD2 matching 12 bases. The V gene end was trimmed by 4 bases and the J gene end by 6 bases; junction bases not matched to a gene: 9. The CDR3 runs to 17 residues. CDR1 is LGHNA and CDR2 is YSLEER in the germline V gene. This chain's CDR3 is CASSPGLAGTPSGELFF. CDR3 in DNA: TGCGCCAGCAGCCCAGGACTAGCGGGAACCCCATCCGGGGAGCTGTTTTTT.

The gene calls are TRBV28 and TRBJ1-3; D perhaps matches TRBD1 (5 bases). CDR1 MDHEN and CDR2 SYDVKM come from the germline V gene. V shed 5 bases and J shed 4 bases, with 9 bases lying between them. CDR3 length: 13 amino acids. Here the CDR3 DNA reads TGTGCCAGCAGTCCGGGACCAGGAAACACCATATATTTT. Translated, it gives CASSPGPGNTIYF.

The chain couples TRBV5-1 to TRBJ2-7, with TRBD1 identical over 7 bases. Germline V gives CDR1 SGHRS, CDR2 YFSETQ. The CDR3 has 15 residues. Trimming removed 0 bases from V and 2 bases from J; junction bases left unmatched: 5. The CDR3, as DNA: TGCGCCAGCAGCTTGGCGACAGGGCATACCTACGAGCAGTACTTC. Its protein is CASSLATGHTYEQYF.

The chain has TRBV2 and TRBJ1-1; 7 nucleotides line up with TRBD1. After removal of 11 bases from V and 3 bases from J, the junction contained 9 bases not matched to a gene. Germline V lookup: CDR1 SNHLY, CDR2 FYNNEI. CDR3 length: 13 residues. The CDR3 DNA sequence: TGTGCCGTACACAGGGGAAGTCACACTGAAGCTTTCTTT. As protein: CAVHRGSHTEAFF.

This chain links TRBV27 with TRBJ2-7; the match to TRBD1 covers 7 bases. This CDR3 contains 13 residues. V shed 5 bases, J shed 2 bases, and the junction held 3 bases outside the gene matches. Germline V gene lookup returns CDR1 MNHEY and CDR2 SMNVEV (reference sequence). The CDR3 reads CASSATGTYEQYF. As DNA, the CDR3 is TGTGCCAGCAGTGCGACAGGGACCTACGAGCAGTACTTC.

The chain recombines TRBV19 with TRBJ2-3, with no clear D. There are 13 residues in the CDR3. From germline, CDR1 is LNHDA and CDR2 SQIVND (reference sequence). Deletions cut 6 bases from V and 4 bases from J, with 11 bases between. DNA of the CDR3: TGTGCCAGTAGGAGGATCTTGGCAGATACGCAGTATTTT. Its translation is CASRRILADTQYF.

The chain is built from TRBV5-6 and TRBJ1-4; D is possibly TRBD1 (5 bases). CDR3 length: 14 residues. V was cut by 1 base and J by 8 bases, with 12 bases left in between. The germline gives CDR1 SGHDT, CDR2 YYEEEE. The CDR3 DNA reads TGTGCCAGCAGCTTGTACAGGAGTGGCGAAAAACTGTTTTTT. Its translation: CASSLYRSGEKLFF.

The chain combines TRBV7-6 with TRBJ2-3; 13 bases align to TRBD2. The germline V gene has CDR1 SGHVS and CDR2 FNYEAQ. The V gene end was trimmed by 6 bases and the J gene end by 4 bases; junction bases not matched to a gene: 4. The CDR3 is made up of 15 amino acids. CDR3 nucleotide sequence: TGTGCCAGCAGACGGACTAGCGGGAGTTCAGATACGCAGTATTTT. Its translation: CASRRTSGSSDTQYF.

The chain is built from TRBV7-9 and TRBJ2-2; 10 nucleotides align to TRBD2. Germline CDR1 reads SEHNR; CDR2 reads FQNEAQ (reference sequence). This CDR3 comprises 19 residues. With 2 bases clipped from V and 5 bases from J, the junction kept 14 bases outside the gene matches. DNA for the CDR3: TGTGCCAGCAGCTTAAGACCTAGCGGGAGAGTCTATTCGACCGGGGAGCTGTTTTTT. Residues: CASSLRPSGRVYSTGELFF.

The chain uses TRBV2 and TRBJ2-7, with TRBD1 matching over 10 bases. The CDR3 runs 12 residues. Germline assignment: CDR1 SNHLY and CDR2 FYNNEI. V dropped 10 bases and J dropped 4; count of bases not matched to a gene: 4. Here the CDR3 reads CATGQGDYEQYF. For the CDR3, the DNA is TGTGCCACCGGACAGGGGGATTACGAGCAGTACTTC.

This sequence joins TRBV11-3 and TRBJ2-2; unclear D gene. Germline V gene data show CDR1 as SGHNT and CDR2 as YENEEA. The CDR3 runs to 13 residues. V dropped 8 bases and J dropped 4 bases, with 11 bases sitting between them. The CDR3 region is CASSDGGTGELFF. CDR3 nucleotides: TGTGCCAGCTCCGACGGCGGCACCGGGGAGCTGTTTTTT.

The V call is TRBV11-2, the J call TRBJ2-5, with unresolved D. There are 12 residues in the CDR3. CDR1 and CDR2 (germline): SGHAT, FQNNGV. Trimming removed 6 bases at V and 5 bases at J, with 10 bases between. CDR3 DNA sequence: TGTGCCAGCAGTTCTCTGGGGGAGACCCAGTACTTC. Protein product: CASSSLGETQYF.

The chain uses TRBV27 and TRBJ2-5; no clear D gene. The germline gives CDR1 MNHEY, CDR2 SMNVEV (reference sequence). This CDR3 spans 13 amino acids. V lost 5 bases and J 7 bases, leaving 14 bases between the germline ends. CDR3 nucleotides: TGTGCCAGCAGTCACGGCGCGATCGGGACCCAGTACTTC. Translating it yields CASSHGAIGTQYF.

This chain joins TRBV15 and TRBJ2-3; D not resolved. This CDR3 is 13 amino acids long. Germline V gene sequence: CDR1 LNHNV, CDR2 YYDKDF (reference sequence). V was trimmed by 5 bases and J by 6 bases, leaving 12 bases between them. The CDR3 is CATSPRTTDTQYF. DNA of the CDR3: TGTGCCACCAGCCCCCGGACCACTGATACGCAGTATTTT.

The rearrangement uses TRBV27 and TRBJ2-1; 16 bases fit TRBD2. V dropped 5 bases and J dropped 9; count of bases not matched to a gene: 10. Looked up from germline, CDR1 is MNHEY and CDR2 is SMNVEV (reference sequence). CDR3 length equals 17 residues. The CDR3 spells CASSPGTSGRAAAEQFF. DNA of the CDR3: TGTGCCAGCAGTCCCGGGACTAGCGGGAGGGCCGCTGCTGAGCAGTTCTTC.

The J gene is TRBJ1-2, the V gene TRBV6-5; D is possibly TRBD1 (6 bases). The germline V gene has CDR1 MNHEY and CDR2 SVGAGI. The CDR3 has 14 amino acids. V lost 6 bases, J lost 8 bases, and 19 bases lay in between. DNA of the CDR3: TGTGCCAGCAGCATAATAGGGGGGGCTTTCGGCTACACCTTC. Translation gives CASSIIGGAFGYTF.

The gene calls are TRBV5-6 and TRBJ2-1; TRBD2 matches at 8 bases. V lost 1 base, J lost 4 bases, and 4 bases stayed unmatched. Germline V lookup: CDR1 SGHDT, CDR2 YYEEEE. This CDR3 spans 15 amino acids. CDR3: CASSLWTSPYNEQFF. The CDR3 region has the DNA TGTGCCAGCAGCTTGTGGACTAGCCCTTACAATGAGCAGTTCTTC.